This T cell receptor beta chain was captured in a study of tumor and adjacent non-tumor tissue in lung cancer. Overall study: There were around 11 adenocarcinoma, a couple of squamous cell carcinoma and 1 small cell lung cancer cases. Aged about 31 to 80 years, patients included fewer than 11 men and several women with stage I to III disease. Study-level findings and limits: Top 100 clones took a larger repertoire share in normal lung.

The germline gives CDR1 MNHEY, CDR2 SVGEGT. This CDR3 region has 15 residues. Trimming cost V 0 bases and J 4 bases, with 11 bases left between them. TCRbeta libraries were built with three rounds of nested PCR, modified from ARM-PCR. Via MiXCR, TCRdb re-called the multiplex PCR reads, giving one row per CDR3 protein. The sample holds about 80,000 distinct CDR3 sequences; roughly 72% are singletons and the top ten take roughly 10%. RNA was extracted from bulk tissue without any cell sorting. Newly diagnosed lung cancer patients had thoracic surgery in China, August–late 2014, without prior chemotherapy. In this sample, this clonotype turned up many times. Its specificity is not known.

This clonotype was obtained from a woman between 35 and 50 years old with non-small cell lung cancer. Material: lung tumor tissue. V is TRBV6-2 or TRBV6-3 and J is TRBJ2-3; a weak D match, TRBD1 (5 bases). As DNA, the CDR3 is TGTGCCAGCAGTTACTCCTTTAGCAGGGCAGATACGCAGTATTTT. Its translation is CASSYSFSRADTQYF.